Below, one TCR beta chain is given with its context. The sample belongs to a study of human T cells and chemical hapten exposure. The germline V and J ends were trimmed by 1 base and 7 bases, with 14 bases remaining between them. Germline CDR1 and CDR2: SGHTA and FQGNSA. CDR3 length: 15 amino acids. Time point of the sample: patch test 1, 2 weeks after DPC sensitization. As for treatment: therapeutic diphenylcyclopropenone sensitization with weekly scalp DPC. TCRdb passed the RACE reads through MiXCR, listing each CDR3 protein once. Among around 150,000 distinct CDR3 sequences listed, approximately 15% were seen once.

The specimen was whole blood, collected in connection with sensitization to the hapten diphenylcyclopropenone (DPC). The TCR sequence derives from a woman in her 30s with alopecia areata. Some clones in this sample may be carry-over from other donors' samples. V is TRBV7-2 and J is TRBJ2-4, with D tentatively TRBD1 (5 bases). DNA for the CDR3: TGTGCCAGCAGCTTAGGTCCAGGGCTCGGGAACATTCAGTACTTC. Residues: CASSLGPGLGNIQYF.